This paragraph covers one TCR beta chain sequence. Its specificity is unknown. Germline CDR1 is MNHEY and CDR2 is SMNVEV (reference sequence). V was pared by 7 bases and J by 2 bases, with 7 bases of the junction left unmatched. The CDR3 is made up of 14 amino acids. Treatment reported: some 20 received Ad26.COV2.S at low or high dose, single or two shots; roughly five received placebo; per-sample allocation not given. Sampling happened 63 days after the first vaccine or placebo injection. Boston supplied an adult donor aged 18-55 years. This sample stems from a study of Ad26.COV2.S vaccination and SARS-CoV-2 variants. Study background: Among those in the COV1001 Ad26.COV2.S trial arm was the donor. Study-level findings and limits: It is possible that the TCR breadth and depth analyses underestimated the total T cell responses.

Some clones are missing from TCRdb's copy, which holds only in-frame ones; the method was immunoSEQ multiplex PCR. The sample carries 300,000 to 350,000 clones, roughly 90% recorded once. The genes are TRBV27 and TRBJ1-2; 7 positions agree with TRBD1. The clonotype originates from a person aged 18-65 years who received the Ad26.COV2.S COVID-19 vaccine or a placebo. This material consisted of peripheral blood, taken in a trial of Ad26.COV2.S vaccine versus placebo. The CDR3 DNA sequence: TGTGCCAGCACCGGACAGGCAGGGAACTATGGCTACACCTTC. Translating gives CASTGQAGNYGYTF.